This T cell receptor beta chain was sequenced in a study of blood T cell repertoires in COVID-19. The CDR3 is 17 amino acids. Trimming pared 1 base from V and 1 base from J, leaving 11 bases between. CDR1 is SGHTA, CDR2 FQGNSA, per germline. Sequencing was performed with immunoSEQ multiplex PCR; in TCRdb, only in-frame clones are kept and a portion is missing. The sample yields nearly 350,000 clones, about 90% seen once. The material sequenced was peripheral blood. This rearrangement joins TRBV7-2 to TRBJ2-6; weak D call: TRBD1 (6 bases). This TCR was sampled from a woman in her late teens or twenties who had recovered from COVID-19. DNA for the CDR3: TGTGCCAGCAGCTTAGTGGGGACATATTCTGGGGCCAACGTCCTGACTTTC. Its translation is CASSLVGTYSGANVLTF.